The 26 T cell receptor beta chains listed next were all sequenced from one sample in a study of cytomegalovirus exposure and HLA in healthy donors. 60 Vbeta and 13 Jbeta primers were used in PCR. Sequencing used immunoSEQ multiplex PCR; TCRdb keeps in-frame clones, though not all of them. Its listing shows 80,000 to 100,000 clones. The specimen sequenced was PBMCs. The receptors here all came from a woman in her 30s in good health and CMV-seronegative.

The genes are TRBV29-1 and TRBJ1-1, with D uncertain. In germline, CDR1 is SQVTM, CDR2 ANQGSEA. The CDR3 totals 13 residues. V was clipped by 3 bases and J by 1 base, with 9 bases between them. CDR3 loop: CSVDRRRNTEAFF. CDR3 in DNA: TGCAGCGTTGATAGGCGGAGGAACACTGAAGCTTTCTTT.

The V gene is TRBV19, the J gene TRBJ1-5; a possible D gene is TRBD1 (5 bases). CDR3 length equals 15 residues. Germline V gene sequence: CDR1 LNHDA, CDR2 SQIVND (reference sequence). V gave up 2 bases and J gave up 1 base, with 9 bases separating them. The CDR3 DNA sequence: TGTGCCAGTAGTATATTGGCAGGGAGCAATCAGCCCCAGCATTTT. This translates into CASSILAGSNQPQHF.

The chain carries TRBV2 and TRBJ2-5; 12 bases match TRBD2. CDR1 is SNHLY and CDR2 is FYNNEI in the germline V gene. The CDR3 extends over 17 amino acids. J gave up 4 bases and V 6 bases, and 12 bases lay outside the gene matches. The CDR3 here is CASRMGASGGAAETQYF. The DNA of the CDR3 is TGTGCCAGCAGGATGGGAGCTAGCGGGGGGGCCGCAGAGACCCAGTACTTC.

The chain couples TRBV19 to TRBJ2-7; D may be TRBD1 (5 bases). V lost 0 bases and J lost 2, with 11 bases in between. The V gene's germline CDR1 is LNHDA and CDR2 SQIVND (reference sequence). CDR3 length: 15 residues. CDR3 residues: CASSIDRTSTYEQYF. In DNA, the CDR3 is TGTGCCAGTAGTATAGATCGGACATCTACCTACGAGCAGTACTTC.

V is TRBV10-3 and J is TRBJ1-5; 10 nucleotides line up with TRBD1. V lost 11 bases to trimming and J lost 11 bases; unmatched junction nucleotides: 9. CDR1 is ENHRY, CDR2 SYGVKD, per germline. The CDR3 is 12 amino acids. The CDR3 region is CASGTGEVAQHF. The CDR3 DNA sequence: TGTGCCTCCGGGACAGGGGAGGTGGCCCAGCATTTT.

This chain links TRBV7-9 with TRBJ2-2; D perhaps matches TRBD1 (6 bases). V was clipped by 5 bases and J by 5 bases, with 15 bases between them. CDR3 length: 15 residues. Germline assignment: CDR1 SEHNR and CDR2 FQNEAQ (reference sequence). Here the CDR3 DNA reads TGTGCCAGCAGCAGAGCGGACAGTGAGACCGGGGAGCTGTTTTTT. Translated: CASSRADSETGELFF.

The CDR3 spells CASTFAGATPYEQYF. Written as DNA, the CDR3 is TGTGCCAGCACTTTTGCAGGGGCCACCCCCTACGAGCAGTACTTC. The V call is TRBV11-2, the J call TRBJ2-7; TRBD1 is a possible D gene (6 bases). The CDR3 totals 15 residues. V lost 7 bases and J lost 2, with 18 bases in between. CDR1 is SGHAT, CDR2 FQNNGV, per germline.

For the CDR3, the DNA is TGTGCCAGCAGCTTAGGATTCCTCAGGGGCGACTATGGCTACACCTTC. Protein: CASSLGFLRGDYGYTF. The chain carries TRBV7-9 and TRBJ1-2, with D perhaps TRBD1 (6 bases). From germline, CDR1 is SEHNR and CDR2 FQNEAQ (reference sequence). Trimming pared 1 base from V and 3 bases from J, leaving 15 bases between. The CDR3 totals 16 residues.

This chain links TRBV6-1 with TRBJ1-2, with D possibly TRBD1 on 6 matching bases. Trimming cost V 6 bases and J 4 bases, with 15 bases left between them. This CDR3 has 14 residues. CDR1 is MNHNS and CDR2 is SASEGT in the germline V gene. Here the CDR3 reads CASSSETGFYGYTF. The CDR3 DNA sequence: TGTGCCAGCAGCTCCGAGACAGGCTTCTATGGCTACACCTTC.

The rearrangement uses TRBV6-5 and TRBJ1-2; TRBD1 matches 9 bases. Losses at the gene ends were 7 bases for V and 4 bases for J; bases not matched to a gene: 4. The CDR3 totals 13 residues. The V gene's germline CDR1 is MNHEY and CDR2 SVGAGI. This CDR3 reads CASKRTGAYGYTF. As DNA, the CDR3 is TGTGCCAGCAAGCGGACAGGGGCCTATGGCTACACCTTC.

The chain is built from TRBV6-1 and TRBJ1-5; D not certain. This CDR3 contains 12 residues. Trimming removed 4 bases at V and 7 bases at J, with 8 bases between. Germline values: CDR1 MNHNS, CDR2 SASEGT. The CDR3 here is CASSVEAQPQHF. CDR3 DNA sequence: TGTGCCAGCAGTGTCGAGGCCCAGCCCCAGCATTTT.

The CDR3 loop reads CASSPGQAVDTIYF. CDR3 DNA: TGTGCCAGCAGCCCGGGACAGGCAGTGGACACCATATATTTT. The J gene is TRBJ1-3, the V gene TRBV7-9; TRBD1 matches 8 bases. J was trimmed by 8 bases and V by 5 bases; bases with no gene match: 8. Germline V gene data show CDR1 as SEHNR and CDR2 as FQNEAQ (reference sequence). The CDR3 sequence is 14 residues long.

The chain joins TRBV9 to TRBJ1-2; tentatively, D is TRBD1 (5 bases). V was pared by 3 bases and J by 5 bases, with 20 bases between. Germline V gene lookup returns CDR1 SGDLS and CDR2 YYNGEE. The CDR3 runs 16 residues. CDR3 residues: CASSASGGGVDYGYTF. In nucleotides, the CDR3 is TGTGCCAGCAGCGCTTCAGGCGGGGGGGTTGATTATGGCTACACCTTC.

This chain links TRBV4-1 with TRBJ1-6; possible D gene TRBD1, 6 bases. From germline, CDR1 is MGHRA and CDR2 YSYEKL. This CDR3 is built from 17 residues. V lost 3 bases and J 7 bases, leaving 19 bases between the germline ends. CDR3 sequence reads: CASSHGGGREGNSPLHF. The CDR3 DNA is TGCGCCAGCAGCCATGGGGGCGGCCGGGAGGGGAATTCACCCCTCCACTTT.

The rearrangement links TRBV18 to TRBJ2-5; weak D call: TRBD2 (5 bases). V lost 3 bases to trimming and J lost 3 bases, with 11 bases between them. The CDR3 consists of 14 residues. Germline V CDR1 and CDR2: KGHSH, LQKENI. The CDR3 bases are TGTGCCAGCTCACCTACGCGGGCAGAAGAGACCCAGTACTTC. It is translated as CASSPTRAEETQYF.

The chain employs TRBV9 and TRBJ2-5, with TRBD1 matching over 10 bases. The CDR3 totals 15 residues. The germline V gene has CDR1 SGDLS and CDR2 YYNGEE. The V segment lost 3 bases and the J segment 5 bases; nucleotides outside the gene matches: 7. The chain's CDR3 is CASSDRPGQGETQYF. The CDR3 DNA is TGTGCCAGCAGCGACCGACCGGGACAGGGGGAGACCCAGTACTTC. Supplemented by reference TRBV9 and TRBJ2-5, the full variable domain reads DSGVTQTPKHLITATGQRVTLRCSPRSGDLSVYWYQQSLDQGLQFLIQYYNGEERAKGNILERFSAQQFPDLHSELNLSSLELGDSALYFCASSDRPGQGETQYFGPGTRLLVL.

The V and J genes are TRBV6-1 and TRBJ1-1; tentative D call: TRBD1 (5 bases). Germline V lookup: CDR1 MNHNS, CDR2 SASEGT. V lost 4 bases and J lost 3, with 15 bases in between. The CDR3 is 15 residues long. DNA of the CDR3: TGTGCCAGCAGTGCGGGGGAGGCCCTTCACACTGAAGCTTTCTTT. Its translation is CASSAGEALHTEAFF.

V gene TRBV15 combines with J gene TRBJ1-3, with 7 bases matching TRBD1. J lost 2 bases, V lost 5 bases, and 6 bases had no gene match. This CDR3 has 15 residues. CDR1 is LNHNV and CDR2 is YYDKDF in the germline V gene (reference sequence). Written as DNA, the CDR3 is TGTGCCACCAGCGGTGACAGGGTACCTGGAAACACCATATATTTT. Translated: CATSGDRVPGNTIYF.

The chain links TRBV9 to TRBJ1-3; TRBD1 matches at 7 bases. V shed 1 base and J 0 bases; nucleotides not matched to a gene: 4. In germline, CDR1 is SGDLS, CDR2 YYNGEE. The CDR3 has 16 amino acids. The CDR3 protein is CASSVTGVSSGNTIYF. The CDR3 region has the DNA TGTGCCAGCAGCGTAACAGGGGTTAGCTCTGGAAACACCATATATTTT. The variable domain in full, completed from reference TRBV9 and TRBJ1-3, reads DSGVTQTPKHLITATGQRVTLRCSPRSGDLSVYWYQQSLDQGLQFLIQYYNGEERAKGNILERFSAQQFPDLHSELNLSSLELGDSALYFCASSVTGVSSGNTIYFGEGSWLTVV.

The V call is TRBV11-1, the J call TRBJ1-6; 7 bases fit TRBD1. The CDR3 contains 14 residues. The germline gives CDR1 SGHAT, CDR2 FQDESV (reference sequence). Trimming took 5 bases from V and 7 from J; bases not matched to a gene: 5. The CDR3 reads CASSPGQQNSPLHF. The CDR3 DNA sequence: TGTGCCAGCAGCCCGGGACAGCAAAATTCACCCCTCCACTTT.

The chain couples TRBV7-3 to TRBJ2-3, with D uncertain. Germline V gene sequence: CDR1 SGHTA, CDR2 FQGTGA. This CDR3 is built from 14 residues. Trimming took off 4 bases at V and 2 bases at J, with 10 bases between the two ends. This chain's CDR3 is CASSSGSTTDTQYF. CDR3 in DNA: TGTGCCAGCAGCTCCGGGTCAACCACAGATACGCAGTATTTT.

This chain links TRBV5-1 with TRBJ2-1; D is uncertain. V lost 1 base and J 5 bases, leaving 4 bases between the germline ends. Germline V gene data show CDR1 as SGHRS and CDR2 as YFSETQ. The CDR3 contains 12 residues. The DNA for the CDR3 is TGCGCCAGCAGCTTGCCGGACAATGAGCAGTTCTTC. Its translation: CASSLPDNEQFF.

The chain has TRBV7-9 and TRBJ1-4; D not resolved. The ends were cut back, 2 bases at V and 3 bases at J, with 10 bases in the middle. Germline V gene data show CDR1 as SEHNR and CDR2 as FQNEAQ (reference sequence). CDR3 size: 15 residues. The CDR3 reads CASSLFERPNEKLFF. The DNA for the CDR3 is TGTGCCAGCAGCTTATTTGAGAGGCCTAATGAAAAACTGTTTTTT.

The chain recombines TRBV25-1 with TRBJ2-2; 7 nucleotides match TRBD1. V trimming: 4 bases; J trimming: 3 bases; junction bases outside the gene matches: 5. Germline lookup yields CDR1 MGHDK and CDR2 SYGVNS. This CDR3 contains 15 residues. The CDR3 is CASSGTGRDTGELFF. CDR3 DNA: TGTGCCAGCAGTGGGACAGGCCGTGACACCGGGGAGCTGTTTTTT. Filled out from reference TRBV25-1 and TRBJ2-2, the complete variable domain reads EADIYQTPRYLVIGTGKKITLECSQTMGHDKMYWYQQDPGMELHLIHYSYGVNSTEKGDLSSESTVSRIRTEHFPLTLESARPSHTSQYLCASSGTGRDTGELFFGEGSRLTVL.

The V call is TRBV18, the J call TRBJ2-5; 10 bases map to TRBD2. V trimming: 4 bases; J trimming: 1 base; junction bases outside the gene matches: 6. This CDR3 has 16 amino acids. Germline V gene data show CDR1 as KGHSH and CDR2 as LQKENI. The CDR3 bases are TGTGCCAGCTCACGAGAAGCGGGAGGGTTCCAAGAGACCCAGTACTTC. Translating it yields CASSREAGGFQETQYF. The full variable domain, its missing parts supplied by reference TRBV18 and TRBJ2-5, is NAGVMQNPRHLVRRRGQEARLRCSPMKGHSHVYWYRQLPEEGLKFMVYLQKENIIDESGMPKERFSAEFPKEGPSILRIQQVVRGDSAAYFCASSREAGGFQETQYFGPGTRLLVL.

As concerns this clone: The same CDR3 can be traced to other DNA sequences in this sample. The V gene is TRBV5-1, the J gene TRBJ2-2, with TRBD2 as a possible D gene (6 bases). The ends were cut back, 4 bases at V and 2 bases at J, with 18 bases in the middle. The CDR3 spans 17 residues. The germline V gene encodes CDR1 SGHRS and CDR2 YFSETQ. CDR3 bases: TGCGCCAGCAGCCCCCTGGAGGGGACCGCAAACACCGGGGAGCTGTTTTTT. Protein: CASSPLEGTANTGELFF.